This section outlines one T cell receptor (beta chain) sequence together with its context. Its antigen remains unidentified. This sample was taken from a study of T cell repertoires in cytomegalovirus infection. On the study more broadly: CMV infection and matching HLA type were both indicated by public TCR beta signatures.

General observations from the study: Accumulated public TCR beta family frequency recognized individuals carrying CMV together with the relevant HLA. HLA-C-restricted CMV clonotypes gave the most frequent clonotype in two of eight donors.

The CDR3 contains 17 residues. The V segment lost 0 bases and the J segment 6 bases; nucleotides outside the gene matches: 16. CDR1 is DFQATT and CDR2 is SNEGSKA in the germline V gene (reference sequence). TCRdb re-called the reads through MiXCR, storing one row per CDR3 protein. The profile shows under 600,000 distinct CDR3 sequences, more than 15% of them singletons. J is TRBJ2-7 and V is TRBV20-1; TRBD2 aligns across 8 bases. The TCR comes from a human donor in good health (CMV status not recorded). Some clones in this sample may be carry-over from other donors' samples. Sequences were obtained from CD8+ T cells from PBMCs. This CDR3 reads CSARDLGSGKPGAEQYF. The CDR3 DNA is TGCAGTGCTAGAGATCTTGGTAGCGGGAAGCCAGGCGCCGAGCAGTACTTC.